This T cell receptor beta chain stems from a study of T cell repertoires in cytomegalovirus infection. About the study: TCR beta signatures that were public indicated CMV infection and matching HLA type.

The V end was cut by 2 bases, the J end by 6 bases, with 13 bases between. The CDR3 runs 14 residues. Germline loops: CDR1 MNHGY, CDR2 SAAAGT. TCRdb called the reads again in MiXCR, with one record for every CDR3 protein. The table records around 800,000 distinct CDR3 sequences, about 33% of them present only once. Notes on this clonotype: Its antigen is unidentified.

The sample consisted of cultured CD8+ T cells from PBMCs, taken from culture after CMV antigen stimulation. The sequence came from a human donor in good health (CMV status not recorded). Some clones in this sample may be carry-over from other donors' samples. The chain combines TRBV6-8 with TRBJ1-2; TRBD1 might be the D (6 bases). CDR3 DNA: TGTGCCAGCAGTTACGGGGGCGGAGGAGATGGCTACACCTTC. Residues: CASSYGGGGDGYTF.